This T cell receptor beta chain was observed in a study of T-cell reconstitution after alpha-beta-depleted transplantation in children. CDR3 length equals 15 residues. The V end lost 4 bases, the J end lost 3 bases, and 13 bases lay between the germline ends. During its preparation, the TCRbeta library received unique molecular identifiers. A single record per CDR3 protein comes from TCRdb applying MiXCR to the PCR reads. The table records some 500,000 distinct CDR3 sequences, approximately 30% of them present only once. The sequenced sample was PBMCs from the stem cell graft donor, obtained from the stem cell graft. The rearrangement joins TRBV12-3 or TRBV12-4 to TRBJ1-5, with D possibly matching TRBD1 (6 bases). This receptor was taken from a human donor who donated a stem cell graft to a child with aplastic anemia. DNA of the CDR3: TGTGCCAGCAGTTCGGACAGACTCTCCAATCAGCCCCAGCATTTT. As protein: CASSSDRLSNQPQHF.